The source of this T cell receptor (beta chain) is a study of glioma-infiltrating T cells after dendritic cell vaccination. Study overall: Dendritic cell vaccination trial patients had either newly diagnosed or recurrent glioblastoma. Regarding the study as a whole: Complete blood and tumor specimen sets were limited to few patients.

Repertoires were generated with immunoSEQ multiplex PCR, while TCRdb's copy carries only in-frame clones and drops some. The sample yields around 90,000 clones, about 81% seen once. On this clone: Antigen unknown.

Specified time point: after dendritic cell vaccination, including at tumor progression/relapse. Fresh-frozen tumor tissue and more than two years of survival data were available for all. PBMC were collected before vaccination, two weeks after the third vaccination, and at progression. V lost 4 bases and J lost 7; bases outside the gene matches: 6. This CDR3 contains 14 residues. From germline, CDR1 is SGHRS and CDR2 YFSETQ. The gene calls are TRBV5-1 and TRBJ1-2, with 11 bases identical to TRBD1. The source is a human donor with glioblastoma. Sample: blood, taken after dendritic cell vaccination. CDR3 in DNA: TGCGCCAGCAGCACCGGACAGGGGGCGGGTGGCTACACCTTC. Its protein is CASSTGQGAGGYTF.